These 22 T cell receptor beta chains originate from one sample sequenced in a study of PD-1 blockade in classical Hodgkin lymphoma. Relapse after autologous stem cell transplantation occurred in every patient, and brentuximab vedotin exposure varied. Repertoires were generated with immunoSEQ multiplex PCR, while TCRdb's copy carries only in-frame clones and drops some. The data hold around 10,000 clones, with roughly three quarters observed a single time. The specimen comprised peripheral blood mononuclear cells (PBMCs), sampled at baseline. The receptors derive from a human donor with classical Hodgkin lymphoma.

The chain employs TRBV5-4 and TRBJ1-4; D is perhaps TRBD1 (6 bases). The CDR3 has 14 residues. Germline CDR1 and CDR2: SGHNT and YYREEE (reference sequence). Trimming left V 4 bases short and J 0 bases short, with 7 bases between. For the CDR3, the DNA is TGTGCCAGCAGCCGGACAGCAACTAATGAAAAACTGTTTTTT. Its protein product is CASSRTATNEKLFF.

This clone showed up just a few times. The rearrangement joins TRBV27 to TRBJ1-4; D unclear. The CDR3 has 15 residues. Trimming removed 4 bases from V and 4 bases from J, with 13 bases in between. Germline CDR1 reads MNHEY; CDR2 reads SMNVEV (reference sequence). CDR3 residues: CASSSVVNSNEKLFF. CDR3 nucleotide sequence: TGTGCCAGCAGTTCGGTGGTTAACAGTAATGAAAAACTGTTTTTT.

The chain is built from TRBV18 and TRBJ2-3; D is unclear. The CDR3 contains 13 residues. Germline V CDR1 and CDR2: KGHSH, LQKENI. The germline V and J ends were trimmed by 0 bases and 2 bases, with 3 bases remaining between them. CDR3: CASSPPVTDTQYF. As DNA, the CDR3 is TGTGCCAGCTCACCACCCGTCACAGATACGCAGTATTTT.

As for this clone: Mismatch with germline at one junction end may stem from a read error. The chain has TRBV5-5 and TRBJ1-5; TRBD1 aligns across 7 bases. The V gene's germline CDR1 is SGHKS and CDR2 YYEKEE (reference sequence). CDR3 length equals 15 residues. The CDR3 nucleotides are TGTGCCAGCAGGTTGGGAGGGGGCCTTAATCAGCCCCAGCATTTT. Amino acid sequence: CASRLGGGLNQPQHF.

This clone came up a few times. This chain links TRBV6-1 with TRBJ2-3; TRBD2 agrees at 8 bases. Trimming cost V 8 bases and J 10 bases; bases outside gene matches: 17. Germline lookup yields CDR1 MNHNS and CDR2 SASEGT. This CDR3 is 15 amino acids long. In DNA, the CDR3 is TGTGCCAGCGAGATACTAGCGGCCCCAACTCGATCGCAGTATTTT. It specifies CASEILAAPTRSQYF.

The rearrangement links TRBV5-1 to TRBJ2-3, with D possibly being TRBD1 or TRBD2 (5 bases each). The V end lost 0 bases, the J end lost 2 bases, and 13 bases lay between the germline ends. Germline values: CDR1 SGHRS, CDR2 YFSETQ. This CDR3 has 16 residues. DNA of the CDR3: TGCGCCAGCAGCTTGGGGGGGTCAGGACTCACAGATACGCAGTATTTT. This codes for CASSLGGSGLTDTQYF. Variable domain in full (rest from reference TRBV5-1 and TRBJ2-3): KAGVTQTPRYLIKTRGQQVTLSCSPISGHRSVSWYQQTPGQGLQFLFEYFSETQRNKGNFPGRFSGRQFSNSRSEMNVSTLELGDSALYLCASSLGGSGLTDTQYFGPGTRLTVL.

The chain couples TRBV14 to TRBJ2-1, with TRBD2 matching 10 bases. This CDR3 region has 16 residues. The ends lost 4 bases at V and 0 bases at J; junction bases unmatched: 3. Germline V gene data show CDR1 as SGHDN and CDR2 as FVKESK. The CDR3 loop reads CASSPLAGDSYNEQFF. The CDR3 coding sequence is TGTGCCAGCAGCCCCCTAGCGGGAGACTCCTACAATGAGCAGTTCTTC. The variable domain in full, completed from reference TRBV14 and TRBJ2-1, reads EAGVTQFPSHSVIEKGQTVTLRCDPISGHDNLYWYRRVMGKEIKFLLHFVKESKQDESGMPNNRFLAERTGGTYSTLKVQPAELEDSGVYFCASSPLAGDSYNEQFFGPGTRLTVL.

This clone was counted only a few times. The CDR3 is CASSATGSGGQQYF. CDR3 nucleotides: TGTGCCAGCAGTGCAACGGGAAGTGGCGGTCAGCAGTACTTC. The rearrangement links TRBV6-4 to TRBJ2-7; weak D call: TRBD2 (5 bases). Germline V gives CDR1 MRHNA, CDR2 SNTAGT. CDR3 size: 14 residues. Trimming pared 4 bases from V and 8 bases from J, leaving 18 bases between.

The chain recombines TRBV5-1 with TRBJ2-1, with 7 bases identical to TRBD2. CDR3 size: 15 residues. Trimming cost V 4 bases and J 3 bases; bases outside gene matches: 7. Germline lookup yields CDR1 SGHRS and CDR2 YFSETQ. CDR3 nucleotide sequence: TGCGCCAGCAGCCCAGGACTAGTCCACTACAATGAGCAGTTCTTC. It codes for CASSPGLVHYNEQFF.

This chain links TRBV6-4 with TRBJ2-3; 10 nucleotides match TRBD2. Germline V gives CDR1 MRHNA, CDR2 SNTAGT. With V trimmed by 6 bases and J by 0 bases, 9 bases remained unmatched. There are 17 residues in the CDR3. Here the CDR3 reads CASREIGTSASTDTQYF. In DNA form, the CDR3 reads TGTGCCAGCAGAGAGATTGGGACTAGCGCGAGCACAGATACGCAGTATTTT.

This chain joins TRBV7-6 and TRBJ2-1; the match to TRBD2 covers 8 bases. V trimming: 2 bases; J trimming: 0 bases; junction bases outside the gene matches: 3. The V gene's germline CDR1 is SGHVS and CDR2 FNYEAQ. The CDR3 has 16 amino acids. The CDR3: CASSLSSGSSYNEQFF. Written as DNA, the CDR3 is TGTGCCAGCAGCTTATCCAGCGGGAGCTCCTACAATGAGCAGTTCTTC.

This CDR3 reads CASSPGLAGVVGSGELFF. CDR3 DNA sequence: TGTGCCAGCAGCCCCGGACTAGCGGGAGTGGTGGGAAGCGGGGAGCTGTTTTTT. The rearrangement joins TRBV9 to TRBJ2-2; 13 bases align to TRBD2. This CDR3 is built from 18 residues. Trimming took 4 bases from V and 7 from J; bases not matched to a gene: 13. The V gene's germline CDR1 is SGDLS and CDR2 YYNGEE.

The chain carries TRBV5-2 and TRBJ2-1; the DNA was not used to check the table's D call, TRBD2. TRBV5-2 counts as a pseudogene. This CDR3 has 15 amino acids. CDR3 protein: CASSIQGLAYNEQFF. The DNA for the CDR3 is TGTGCCAGCAGCATACAGGGACTAGCATACAATGAGCAGTTCTTC.

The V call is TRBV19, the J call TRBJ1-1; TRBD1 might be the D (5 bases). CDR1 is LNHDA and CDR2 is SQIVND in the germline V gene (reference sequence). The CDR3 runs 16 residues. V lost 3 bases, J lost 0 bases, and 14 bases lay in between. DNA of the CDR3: TGTGCCAGTAGTATGGCGCCAGGGAGGATGAACACTGAAGCTTTCTTT. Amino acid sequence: CASSMAPGRMNTEAFF. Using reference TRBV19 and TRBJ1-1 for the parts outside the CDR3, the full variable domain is DGGITQSPKYLFRKEGQNVTLSCEQNLNHDAMYWYRQDPGQGLRLIYYSQIVNDFQKGDIAEGYSVSREKKESFPLTVTSAQKNPTAFYLCASSMAPGRMNTEAFFGQGTRLTVV.

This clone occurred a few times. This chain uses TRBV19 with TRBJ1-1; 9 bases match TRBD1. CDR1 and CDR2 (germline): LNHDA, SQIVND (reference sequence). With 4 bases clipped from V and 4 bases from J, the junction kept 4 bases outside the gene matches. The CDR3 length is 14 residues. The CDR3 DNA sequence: TGTGCCAGTAGTACGGGGGACAGGGTCACTGAAGCTTTCTTT. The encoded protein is CASSTGDRVTEAFF.

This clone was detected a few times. The CDR3 region has the DNA TGCGCCACCCGGACGAGGAGCAATCAGCCCCAGCATTTT. Residues: CATRTRSNQPQHF. J is TRBJ1-5 and V is TRBV10-1, with unresolved D. Germline V gene lookup returns CDR1 WNHNN and CDR2 SYGVQD (reference sequence). With 10 bases removed from V and 1 base from J, the gap between germline ends came to 11 bases. CDR3 length: 13 residues.

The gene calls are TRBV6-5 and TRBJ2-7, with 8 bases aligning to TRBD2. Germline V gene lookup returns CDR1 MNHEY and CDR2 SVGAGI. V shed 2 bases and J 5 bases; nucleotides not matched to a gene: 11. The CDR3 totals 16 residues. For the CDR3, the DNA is TGTGCCAGCAGTTACGATTCGGGAGGGCCGAGGAACGAGCAGTACTTC. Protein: CASSYDSGGPRNEQYF.

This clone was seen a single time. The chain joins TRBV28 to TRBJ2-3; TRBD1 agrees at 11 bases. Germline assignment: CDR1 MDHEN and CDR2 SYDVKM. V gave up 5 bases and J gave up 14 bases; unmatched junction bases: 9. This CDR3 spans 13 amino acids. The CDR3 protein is CASSPPGTGGTYF. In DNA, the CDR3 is TGTGCCAGCAGTCCCCCCGGGACAGGGGGGACGTATTTT.

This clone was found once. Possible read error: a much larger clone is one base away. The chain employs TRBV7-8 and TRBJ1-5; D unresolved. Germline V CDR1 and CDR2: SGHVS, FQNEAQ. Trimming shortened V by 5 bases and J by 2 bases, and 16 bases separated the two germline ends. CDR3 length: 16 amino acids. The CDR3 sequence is CASSPALLRGNQPQHF. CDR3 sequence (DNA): TGTGCCAGCAGCCCTGCCCTTCTGAGGGGCAATCAGCCCCAGCATTTT.

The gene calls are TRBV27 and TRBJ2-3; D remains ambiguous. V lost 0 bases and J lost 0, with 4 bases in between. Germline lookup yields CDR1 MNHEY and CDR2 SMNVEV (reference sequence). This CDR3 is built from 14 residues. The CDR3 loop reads CASSLSVSTDTQYF. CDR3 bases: TGTGCCAGCAGTTTATCAGTAAGCACAGATACGCAGTATTTT.

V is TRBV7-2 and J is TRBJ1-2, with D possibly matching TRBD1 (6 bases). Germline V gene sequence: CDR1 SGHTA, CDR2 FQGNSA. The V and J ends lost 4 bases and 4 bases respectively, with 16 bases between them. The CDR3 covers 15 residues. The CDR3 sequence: CASSSASGDAYGYTF. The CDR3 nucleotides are TGTGCCAGCAGCTCCGCGTCAGGGGACGCCTATGGCTACACCTTC.

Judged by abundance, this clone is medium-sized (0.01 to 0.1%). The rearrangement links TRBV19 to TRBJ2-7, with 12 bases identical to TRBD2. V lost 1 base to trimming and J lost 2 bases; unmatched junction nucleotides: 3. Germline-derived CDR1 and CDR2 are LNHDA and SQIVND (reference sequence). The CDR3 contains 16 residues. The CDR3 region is CASSIGTSGAAYEQYF. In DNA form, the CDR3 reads TGTGCCAGTAGTATAGGGACTAGCGGGGCAGCCTACGAGCAGTACTTC.